These 19 T cell receptor beta chains were sequenced from one sample in a study of Graves' ophthalmopathy and Graves' hyperthyroidism. Amplification targeted the TCR beta CDR3 regions, with RNA transcripts as the source material. Investigators did first-round RT-PCR with HTBI primers, then second-round multiplex PCR. MiXCR, applied by TCRdb to the multiplex PCR reads, yields one record per CDR3 protein. The profile shows roughly 500,000 distinct CDR3 sequences, approximately 14% of them singletons. The sample consisted of blood. These receptors all stem from a woman in her 30s with Graves' ophthalmopathy.

Points on this clonotype: Being one base from a much bigger clone, this may be a read error. The chain carries TRBV28 and TRBJ1-3; D is unresolved. Germline V CDR1 and CDR2: MDHEN, SYDVKM. There are 15 residues in the CDR3. Here the CDR3 reads CASTWAALSGNTLYF. The CDR3 DNA sequence: TGTGCCAGCACTTGGGCCGCACTCTCTGGAAACACCTTATATTTT.

This clonotype has a count of ten or more. CDR3 protein: CAPVLARALRLTLNTEAFF. CDR3 nucleotide sequence: TGTGCCCCGGTACTAGCCAGGGCCCTTAGGCTCACTTTGAACACTGAAGCTTTCTTT. J is TRBJ1-1 and V is TRBV27; tentatively, D is TRBD1 (5 bases). The CDR3 extends over 19 amino acids. V was shortened by 11 bases and J by 0 bases, with 31 bases between the two germline ends. The germline V gene has CDR1 MNHEY and CDR2 SMNVEV (reference sequence).

The CDR3 sequence is CAWSGTAAGELFF. The CDR3 DNA reads as TGTGCCTGGAGCGGAACGGCAGCCGGGGAGCTGTTTTTT. The chain recombines TRBV30 with TRBJ2-2; D ambiguous. V gave up 3 bases and J gave up 6 bases, with 11 bases separating them. Germline V lookup: CDR1 GTSNPN, CDR2 SVGIG (reference sequence). CDR3 length: 13 residues.

This clonotype has at least ten counts. The V call is TRBV6-1, the J call TRBJ2-7; TRBD2 matches 8 bases. Germline assignment: CDR1 MNHNS and CDR2 SASEGT. Trimming took 2 bases from V and 2 from J; bases not matched to a gene: 11. The CDR3 has 17 amino acids. The CDR3 sequence: CASSEQGLADVTYEQYF. The DNA of the CDR3 is TGTGCCAGCAGTGAACAAGGACTAGCTGACGTAACCTACGAGCAGTACTTC.

The sample holds many counts of this clonotype. This chain joins TRBV6-1 and TRBJ1-2; 9 bases are a match to TRBD1. J lost 5 bases, V lost 1 base, and 5 bases had no gene match. Germline values: CDR1 MNHNS, CDR2 SASEGT. This CDR3 spans 15 amino acids. In DNA form, the CDR3 reads TGTGCCAGCAGTGAAGTGGGACAGGGCCCTTATGGCTACACCTTC. This codes for CASSEVGQGPYGYTF.

Notes on this clonotype: Possible read error: a much larger clone is one base away. This chain joins TRBV7-8 and TRBJ2-2, with TRBD2 matching 14 bases. The CDR3 totals 18 residues. Germline loops: CDR1 SGHVS, CDR2 FQNEAQ. CDR3 coding DNA: TGTGCCAGCAGCTATATACCGGGACTAGCGGGAGTCACCGGGGAGCTGTCTTTT. As protein: CASSYIPGLAGVTGELSF.

The sample holds many counts of this clonotype. V gene TRBV12-3 or TRBV12-4 combines with J gene TRBJ2-7; D might be TRBD1 (6 bases). This CDR3 is 15 amino acids long. With 3 bases removed from V and 4 bases from J, the gap between germline ends came to 16 bases. DNA of the CDR3: TGTGCCAGCAGTTTTTTGGGGGCCGAAGGGTACGAGCAGTACTTC. Translated, it gives CASSFLGAEGYEQYF.

This clonotype came up once. J is TRBJ2-7 and V is TRBV7-8, with 9 bases fitting TRBD1. Germline V CDR1 and CDR2: SGHVS, FQNEAQ. Trimming cost V 5 bases and J 7 bases; bases outside gene matches: 12. This CDR3 spans 15 amino acids. CDR3 protein: CASSQRRDRVWEQYF. The CDR3, as DNA: TGTGCCAGCAGCCAGAGGCGGGACAGGGTGTGGGAGCAGTACTTC. The whole variable domain, filled in from reference TRBV7-8 and TRBJ2-7, reads GAGVSQSPRYKVAKRGQDVALRCDPISGHVSLFWYQQALGQGPEFLTYFQNEAQLDKSGLPSDRFFAERPEGSVSTLKIQRTQQEDSAVYLCASSQRRDRVWEQYFGPGTRLTVT.

This clonotype was recorded at least ten times. The CDR3 DNA reads as TGTGCCAGCAGTTTCTTGCGGGAGGCCCACGAGCAGTACTTC. Encoded protein: CASSFLREAHEQYF. The J gene is TRBJ2-7, the V gene TRBV12-3 or TRBV12-4; 8 bases line up with TRBD2. Trimming cost V 3 bases and J 5 bases; bases outside gene matches: 6. The CDR3 extends over 14 amino acids.

With respect to this clonotype: At one boundary the junction diverges from the germline segment, which might be a read error. The V call is TRBV6-5, the J call TRBJ1-1, with D hard to call. This CDR3 comprises 15 residues. Germline V gives CDR1 MNHEY, CDR2 SVGAGI. CDR3 protein: CASSYSLVRNTDAFF. Written as DNA, the CDR3 is TGTGCCAGCAGTTACTCCTTGGTTCGGAACACTGATGCTTTCTTT.

This clonotype was seen at least ten times. The J gene is TRBJ2-2, the V gene TRBV6-5, with 10 positions matching TRBD1. Trimming took 5 bases from V and 6 from J; bases not matched to a gene: 6. The CDR3 has 15 residues. The germline CDR1 and CDR2 sequences are MNHEY and SVGAGI. CDR3 protein: CASSNDRGLAGELFF. The CDR3 DNA sequence: TGTGCCAGCAGTAACGACAGGGGGCTTGCCGGGGAGCTGTTTTTT.

This clonotype appeared many times. The gene calls are TRBV28 and TRBJ2-5, with 10 nucleotides matching TRBD2. CDR1 is MDHEN and CDR2 is SYDVKM in the germline V gene. The J segment lost 4 bases and the V segment lost 4 bases, leaving 9 bases of the junction unmatched. The CDR3 length is 16 residues. The CDR3 here is CASSSPPSGSLETQYF. CDR3 DNA sequence: TGTGCCAGCAGTTCACCCCCTAGCGGGAGCCTAGAGACCCAGTACTTC.

The table lists this clonotype with many counts. The chain employs TRBV11-1 and TRBJ2-5, with 9 bases matching TRBD1. Germline V gene data show CDR1 as SGHAT and CDR2 as FQDESV (reference sequence). The CDR3 contains 14 residues. V lost 5 bases to trimming and J lost 5 bases; unmatched junction nucleotides: 6. The CDR3 sequence: CASSPTGTGETQYF. CDR3 nucleotide sequence: TGTGCCAGCAGCCCGACAGGGACAGGGGAGACCCAGTACTTC.

V and J are TRBV11-2 and TRBJ2-2; 7 nucleotides line up with TRBD2. V was clipped by 5 bases and J by 3 bases; unmatched bases: 18. CDR3 length: 19 residues. Germline V gene data show CDR1 as SGHAT and CDR2 as FQNNGV. The CDR3 reads CASSLLAELPYGDTGELFF. CDR3 bases: TGTGCCAGCAGCCTTCTAGCGGAACTACCCTACGGGGACACCGGGGAGCTGTTTTTT.

In its sample, this clonotype was seen many times. V is TRBV10-3 and J is TRBJ1-2; D is uncertain. The V gene lost 10 bases and the J gene lost 4 bases, with 16 bases spanning the gap. The CDR3 runs 13 residues. Germline V CDR1 and CDR2: ENHRY, SYGVKD. The CDR3 DNA reads as TGTGCCACCAAGCCTGGACCGCTCTATGGCTACACCTTC. Its translation is CATKPGPLYGYTF.

This clonotype occurred many times. The DNA is left out, because the CDR3 cannot be placed on it with certainty; the CDR3 is given as TCRdb lists it. The chain employs TRBV19 and TRBJ1-1; the DNA was not compared with TRBD1, the D call given in the table. Germline V lookup: CDR1 LNHDA, CDR2 SQIVND (reference sequence). The CDR3 sequence runs 16 residues, both termini included. The CDR3 sequence is CLYLCASNGDQVGAFF.

This clonotype was seen repeatedly, ten times or more. The chain links TRBV6-5 to TRBJ2-5; 8 bases fit TRBD1. This CDR3 spans 16 amino acids. Germline CDR1 MNHEY, CDR2 SVGAGI. V was pared by 5 bases and J by 4 bases, with 12 bases of the junction left unmatched. The CDR3 spells CASSHTKQGALETQYF. The CDR3 bases are TGTGCCAGCAGTCATACGAAGCAGGGGGCGTTAGAGACCCAGTACTTC.

This clonotype was picked up a small number of times. The V and J genes are TRBV18 and TRBJ2-7; D possibly corresponds to TRBD2 (6 bases). The germline gives CDR1 KGHSH, CDR2 LQKENI. V shed 0 bases and J shed 4 bases, with 7 bases lying between them. The CDR3 is made up of 13 amino acids. CDR3 bases: TGTGCCAGCTCACCACCGGAGGGTTACGAGCAGTACTTC. It yields the protein CASSPPEGYEQYF. The whole variable domain, filled in from reference TRBV18 and TRBJ2-7, reads NAGVMQNPRHLVRRRGQEARLRCSPMKGHSHVYWYRQLPEEGLKFMVYLQKENIIDESGMPKERFSAEFPKEGPSILRIQQVVRGDSAAYFCASSPPEGYEQYFGPGTRLTVT.

This clonotype came up a few times. The gene calls are TRBV10-2 and TRBJ2-7; no definite D call. The CDR3 runs 15 residues. The V and J ends lost 4 bases and 1 base respectively, with 14 bases between them. The germline V gene encodes CDR1 WSHSY and CDR2 SAAADI. The CDR3 reads CASSVTDLRSYEQYF. DNA of the CDR3: TGCGCCAGCAGTGTTACGGACCTAAGGTCCTACGAGCAGTACTTC.